A selection of T cell receptor beta chains follows, all from one sample in a study of cytomegalovirus exposure and HLA in healthy donors. Assay: immunoSEQ multiplex PCR; the TCRdb copy retains only in-frame clones and omits some. The sample yields 150,000 to 200,000 clones, 70% to 80% seen once. Sequenced material: PBMCs. Receptor source: a woman in her fifties or sixties in good health and CMV-seronegative. CDR3s include the opening cysteine and the closing phenylalanine or tryptophan.

cdr3_length: 14; v_call: TRBV7-9; cdr3_aa: CASSLTRGNEKLFF
cdr3_length: 17; v_call: TRBV7-2; cdr3_aa: CASSLGGLAGYQETQYF
cdr3_length: 14; v_call: TRBV27; cdr3_aa: CASSARGSNTEAFF
cdr3_length: 14; v_call: TRBV28; cdr3_aa: CASSPQGRSQGYTF
cdr3_length: 11; v_call: TRBV27; cdr3_aa: CASSAGGELFF
cdr3_length: 13; v_call: TRBV27; cdr3_aa: CASSQGASYEQYF
cdr3_length: 16; v_call: TRBV4-3; cdr3_aa: CASSQVFAGYTDTQYF
cdr3_length: 13; v_call: TRBV18; cdr3_aa: CASRLQGNTEAFF
cdr3_length: 15; v_call: TRBV18; cdr3_aa: CASSPTTGVGGELFF
cdr3_length: 16; v_call: TRBV11-3; cdr3_aa: CASSLRGGQLYNEQFF
cdr3_length: 15; v_call: TRBV5-4; cdr3_aa: CASSLRSGGNTEAFF
cdr3_length: 15; v_call: TRBV19; cdr3_aa: CASSRDTLYYNEQFF
cdr3_length: 14; v_call: TRBV6-4; cdr3_aa: CASSDSGQNYEQYF
cdr3_length: 14; v_call: TRBV5-1; cdr3_aa: CASSFKGPSYEQYF
cdr3_length: 13; v_call: TRBV10-3; cdr3_aa: CAISDRGSQPQHF
cdr3_length: 15; v_call: TRBV7-7; cdr3_aa: CASSTGLAGESEQFF
cdr3_length: 16; v_call: TRBV28; cdr3_aa: CASSFKGAPGANVLTF
cdr3_length: 13; v_call: TRBV14; cdr3_aa: CASSQNRGYEQYF
cdr3_length: 15; v_call: TRBV18; cdr3_aa: CASSRATASPYEQYF
cdr3_length: 11; v_call: TRBV10-3; cdr3_aa: CANGLAGEQFF
cdr3_length: 16; v_call: TRBV9; cdr3_aa: CASSVGDSATNEKLFF
cdr3_length: 15; v_call: TRBV6-5; cdr3_aa: CASSYTGQPSYEQYF
cdr3_length: 14; v_call: TRBV5-4; cdr3_aa: CASSRNGGNSPLHF
cdr3_length: 13; v_call: TRBV7-2; cdr3_aa: CASGGTVTYEQYF
cdr3_length: 18; v_call: TRBV13; cdr3_aa: CASSLGGTGFSGANVLTF
cdr3_length: 13; v_call: TRBV7-6; cdr3_aa: CASSLEDSGGYTF
cdr3_length: 14; v_call: TRBV7-9; cdr3_aa: CASRDAGVLETQYF
cdr3_length: 16; v_call: TRBV5-1; cdr3_aa: CASSLGSGGPRGEQYF
cdr3_length: 14; v_call: TRBV9; cdr3_aa: CASSVGDTSYEQYF
cdr3_length: 17; v_call: TRBV11-1; cdr3_aa: CASSLFGLSGGQDEQYF
cdr3_length: 14; v_call: TRBV19; cdr3_aa: CASTPWGVDLGYTF
cdr3_length: 18; v_call: TRBV7-2; cdr3_aa: CASSLYPLTSGAYGTQYF
cdr3_length: 14; v_call: TRBV7-9; cdr3_aa: CASSFGTALNEQYF
cdr3_length: 13; v_call: TRBV6-5; cdr3_aa: CASSYRGGTEAFF
cdr3_length: 17; v_call: TRBV27; cdr3_aa: CASSLRLAGLSTDTQYF
cdr3_length: 14; v_call: TRBV7-8; cdr3_aa: CASSLRVANEKLFF
cdr3_length: 17; v_call: TRBV4-1; cdr3_aa: CASSQEYPRAHNSPLHF
cdr3_length: 14; v_call: TRBV5-6; cdr3_aa: CASSRGQSNQPQHF